Sequencing of this T cell receptor beta chain was carried out in a study of a mutant IDH1 vaccine in newly diagnosed glioma. Germline CDR1 reads SGHRS; CDR2 reads YFSETQ. Between the trimmed V and J ends, which lost 0 bases and 2 bases, there was a span of 11 bases. The CDR3 is made up of 15 amino acids. Time point denoted: week 11, during vaccination. In the vaccine, a single dose held 300 ug of the mutant IDH1 20-mer peptide, along with topical imiquimod. Diagnosis in the donors showed new WHO grade 3 or 4 astrocytomas that were IDH1-mutant and ATRX-lost. Assay: immunoSEQ multiplex PCR; the TCRdb copy retains only in-frame clones and omits some. Among about 64,000 clones listed, approximately 84% were seen once. This clone was detected only once. The antigen remains undetermined. Study observations and caveats: Evidence of vaccine-induced immune responses was documented in roughly 93% of patients.

Sequences were derived from PBMCs, sampled from a glioma patient whose treatment included an IDH1 peptide vaccine. The TCR sequence derives from a woman between 50 and 59 years old with glioma. J is TRBJ2-5 and V is TRBV5-1; TRBD1 or TRBD2 may be the D gene (5 bases each). The CDR3 loop reads CASSLVGTAQETQYF. In DNA form, the CDR3 reads TGCGCCAGCAGCTTGGTAGGGACGGCTCAAGAGACCCAGTACTTC. Together with reference TRBV5-1 and TRBJ2-5, the CDR3 gives the full variable domain: KAGVTQTPRYLIKTRGQQVTLSCSPISGHRSVSWYQQTPGQGLQFLFEYFSETQRNKGNFPGRFSGRQFSNSRSEMNVSTLELGDSALYLCASSLVGTAQETQYFGPGTRLLVL.